This T cell receptor beta chain was obtained from a study of beta chain features in type 1 diabetes. The authors reverse transcribed all of the isolated RNA, so sequencing captured expressed TCRB transcripts. Naive, central memory and regulatory T cell samples averaged around 4 million immunoSEQ reads each. The method was immunoSEQ multiplex PCR; TCRdb's version includes in-frame clones alone and lacks a portion of them. This table holds under 550,000 clones, roughly 11% found once. Trimming shortened V by 1 base and J by 5 bases, and 8 bases separated the two germline ends. The germline V gene encodes CDR1 MGHDK and CDR2 SYGVNS. This CDR3 is 14 amino acids long.

The chain employs TRBV25-1 and TRBJ2-2; D might be TRBD2 (5 bases). Input material: naive CD4+ T cells from blood. This clonotype was sampled from a woman aged 18 to 35 in good health. The CDR3 region is CASSELEETGELFF. The CDR3 DNA sequence: TGTGCCAGCAGTGAATTGGAGGAGACCGGGGAGCTGTTTTTT.